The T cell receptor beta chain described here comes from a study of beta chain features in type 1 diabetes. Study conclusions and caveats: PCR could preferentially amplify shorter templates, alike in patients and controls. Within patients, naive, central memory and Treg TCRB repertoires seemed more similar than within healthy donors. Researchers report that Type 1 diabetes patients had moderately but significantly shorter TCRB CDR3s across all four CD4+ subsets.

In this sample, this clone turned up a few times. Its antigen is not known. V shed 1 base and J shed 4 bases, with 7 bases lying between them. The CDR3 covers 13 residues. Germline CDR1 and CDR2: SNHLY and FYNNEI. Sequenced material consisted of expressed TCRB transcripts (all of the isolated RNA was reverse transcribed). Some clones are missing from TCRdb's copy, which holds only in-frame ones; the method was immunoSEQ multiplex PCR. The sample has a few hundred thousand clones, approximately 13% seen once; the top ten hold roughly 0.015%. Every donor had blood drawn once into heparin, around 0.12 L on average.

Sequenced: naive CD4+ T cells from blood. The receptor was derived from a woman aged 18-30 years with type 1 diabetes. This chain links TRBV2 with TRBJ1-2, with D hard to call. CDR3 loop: CASSEGPSYGYTF. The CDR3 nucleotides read TGTGCCAGCAGTGAAGGTCCGTCCTATGGCTACACCTTC.